This TCR beta chain stems from a study of cytomegalovirus exposure and HLA in healthy donors. Primers included in the PCR were 60 Vbeta and 13 Jbeta primers. Assay used: immunoSEQ multiplex PCR; TCRdb lists only in-frame clones, some missing. The data hold some 200,000 clones, with roughly a tenth observed a single time. With regard to this clone: Antigen unknown. One end of the junction does not line up with germline, which may come from a read error.

CDR1 and CDR2 (germline): MGHRA, YSYEKL. This CDR3 comprises 15 residues. Each of the donors was a healthy bone marrow donor. Study observations and caveats: The study labeled more than 150 TCR beta chains cytomegalovirus-associated. Because they were indistinguishable, some V segments, including TRBV6-2 and TRBV6-3, were excluded.

Sequenced sample: PBMCs. The V and J genes are TRBV4-1 and TRBJ2-5; 8 bases agree with TRBD1. The assigned J gene may be wrong: the sequence end matches TRBJ2-7 better. The receptor comes from a woman younger than 45 in good health and CMV-seropositive. The CDR3 loop is CASSQGQGRVNEQYF. The CDR3 DNA sequence: TGCGCCAGCAGTCAAGGACAGGGAAGGGTGAACGAGCAGTACTTC.